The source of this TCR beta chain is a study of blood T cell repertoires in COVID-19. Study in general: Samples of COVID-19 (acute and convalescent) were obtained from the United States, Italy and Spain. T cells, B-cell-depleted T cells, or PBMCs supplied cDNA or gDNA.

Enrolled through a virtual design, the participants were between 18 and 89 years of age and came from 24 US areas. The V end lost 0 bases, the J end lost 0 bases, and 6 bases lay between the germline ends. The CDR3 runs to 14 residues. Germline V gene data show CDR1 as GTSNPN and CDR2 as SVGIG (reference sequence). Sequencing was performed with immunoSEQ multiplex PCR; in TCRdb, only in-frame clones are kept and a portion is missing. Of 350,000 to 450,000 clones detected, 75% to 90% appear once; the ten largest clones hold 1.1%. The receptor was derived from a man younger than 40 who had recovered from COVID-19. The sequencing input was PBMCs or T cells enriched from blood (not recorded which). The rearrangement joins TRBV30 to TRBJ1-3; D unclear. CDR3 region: CAWSVGSSGNTIYF. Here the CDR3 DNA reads TGTGCCTGGAGTGTAGGGAGCTCTGGAAACACCATATATTTT.